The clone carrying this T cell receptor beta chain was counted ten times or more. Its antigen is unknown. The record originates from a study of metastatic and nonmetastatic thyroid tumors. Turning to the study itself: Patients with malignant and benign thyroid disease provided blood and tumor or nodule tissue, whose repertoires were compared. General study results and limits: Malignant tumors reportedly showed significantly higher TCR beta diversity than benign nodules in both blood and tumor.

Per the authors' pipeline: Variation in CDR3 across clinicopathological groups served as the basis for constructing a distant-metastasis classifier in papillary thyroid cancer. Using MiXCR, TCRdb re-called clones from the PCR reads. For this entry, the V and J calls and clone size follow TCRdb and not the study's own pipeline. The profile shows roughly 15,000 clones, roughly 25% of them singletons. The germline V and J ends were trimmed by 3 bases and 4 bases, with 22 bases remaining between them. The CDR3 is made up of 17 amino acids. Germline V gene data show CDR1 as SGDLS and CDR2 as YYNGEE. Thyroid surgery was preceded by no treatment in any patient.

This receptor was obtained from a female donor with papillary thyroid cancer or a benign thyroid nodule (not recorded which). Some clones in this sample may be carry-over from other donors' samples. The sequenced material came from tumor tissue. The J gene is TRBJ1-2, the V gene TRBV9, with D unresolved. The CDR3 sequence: CASSASYKGIPSYGYTF. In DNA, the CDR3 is TGTGCCAGCAGCGCGAGTTATAAGGGAATCCCTTCCTATGGCTACACCTTC. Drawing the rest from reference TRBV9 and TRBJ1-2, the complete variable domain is DSGVTQTPKHLITATGQRVTLRCSPRSGDLSVYWYQQSLDQGLQFLIQYYNGEERAKGNILERFSAQQFPDLHSELNLSSLELGDSALYFCASSASYKGIPSYGYTFGSGTRLTVV.